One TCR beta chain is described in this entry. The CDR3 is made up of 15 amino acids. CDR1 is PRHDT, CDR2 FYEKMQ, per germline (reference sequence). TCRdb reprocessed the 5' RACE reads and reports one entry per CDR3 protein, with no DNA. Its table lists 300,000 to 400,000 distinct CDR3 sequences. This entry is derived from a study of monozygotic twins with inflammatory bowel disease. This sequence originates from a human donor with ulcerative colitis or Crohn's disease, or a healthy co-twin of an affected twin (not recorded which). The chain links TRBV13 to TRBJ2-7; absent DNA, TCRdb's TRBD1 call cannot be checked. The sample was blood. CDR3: CASSLGSQGAYEQYF.